The source of this T cell receptor (beta chain) is a study of cytomegalovirus exposure and HLA in healthy donors. With regard to this clone: The antigen is unknown.

Some clones are missing from TCRdb's copy, which holds only in-frame ones; the method was immunoSEQ multiplex PCR. There are about 130,000 clones in the sample; 75% to 90% occur only once, and roughly 1.2% lies in the top ten. The study's findings and limits: Many donors carried some public TCRs, although rarity characterized most TCR sequences.

Per the germline V gene, CDR1 is SGHDT and CDR2 is YYEEEE. V was cut by 0 bases and J by 13 bases, with 14 bases left in between. CDR3 length: 14 residues. This receptor was taken from a woman between 18 and 30 years old in good health and CMV-seronegative. Sequencing was performed on PBMCs. The chain joins TRBV5-6 to TRBJ1-6; D not certain. CDR3 coding DNA: TGTGCCAGCAGCTTGGGGCGGCTATCACGGCCCCTCCACTTT. Protein: CASSLGRLSRPLHF.